What follows are 8 T cell receptor beta chains derived from one specimen sequenced in a study of human T cells and chemical hapten exposure. What the library attached to individual cDNA molecules were unique molecular identifiers. TCRdb itself ran the reads through MiXCR, one entry per CDR3 protein. The table shows around 1,600 distinct CDR3 sequences, with roughly 58% occurring only once. Noted treatment: therapeutic diphenylcyclopropenone sensitization with weekly scalp DPC. The sample consisted of whole blood, taken before DPC sensitization or 2, 6, or about 24 weeks after (not recorded which). The origin of the receptors is an adult with alopecia areata. Some clones in this sample may be carry-over from other donors' samples. This table probably holds off-target reads from a library built for another chain.

This clonotype was observed a few times. This sequence joins TRBV9 and TRBJ2-7; TRBD2 might be the D (5 bases). The CDR3 covers 13 residues. Germline V gives CDR1 SGDLS, CDR2 YYNGEE. The germline V and J ends were trimmed by 0 bases and 7 bases, with 11 bases remaining between them. The CDR3 nucleotides are TGTGCCAGCAGCGTAGGGGGAGAAGGAGAGCAGTACTTC. Protein: CASSVGGEGEQYF.

This clonotype was observed a handful of times. This chain joins TRBV7-9 and TRBJ2-5; perhaps TRBD2 as D (6 bases). V gave up 4 bases and J gave up 5 bases, with 14 bases separating them. The CDR3 consists of 14 residues. Germline CDR1 is SEHNR and CDR2 is FQNEAQ (reference sequence). CDR3 residues: CASSSLSGQETQYF. The CDR3 DNA reads as TGTGCCAGCAGCTCCTTAAGCGGGCAGGAGACCCAGTACTTC.

The rearrangement joins TRBV30 to TRBJ1-1, with 8 positions matching TRBD1. Germline V gene data show CDR1 as GTSNPN and CDR2 as SVGIG (reference sequence). The CDR3 length is 13 residues. V was clipped by 5 bases and J by 1 base; unmatched bases: 3. The CDR3: CAWEGQANTEAFF. The CDR3 coding sequence is TGTGCCTGGGAGGGACAGGCGAACACTGAAGCTTTCTTT.

This clonotype has only one observation. The chain uses TRBV5-1 and TRBJ2-5; weak D call: TRBD2 (6 bases). Germline V gene sequence: CDR1 SGHRS, CDR2 YFSETQ. Trimming took 2 bases from V and 5 from J, leaving 16 bases between them. This CDR3 spans 15 amino acids. CDR3 amino acids: CASSLGRGLRETQYF. CDR3 bases: TGCGCCAGCAGCTTAGGTAGGGGACTTCGGGAGACCCAGTACTTC.

This clonotype was seen only a few times. This rearrangement joins TRBV7-9 to TRBJ2-5; D not resolved. Germline CDR1 and CDR2: SEHNR and FQNEAQ (reference sequence). V was trimmed by 2 bases and J by 0 bases, leaving 7 bases between them. This CDR3 comprises 14 residues. CDR3 DNA: TGTGCCAGCAGCTTAATCGGACACCAAGAGACCCAGTACTTC. Its protein is CASSLIGHQETQYF.

This chain links TRBV7-2 with TRBJ1-1; possibly TRBD1 for D (5 bases). The CDR3 length is 12 residues. Germline CDR1 and CDR2: SGHTA and FQGNSA. V was shortened by 2 bases and J by 7 bases, with 8 bases between the two germline ends. In nucleotides, the CDR3 is TGTGCCAGCAGCTTACACCAGGGTGAAGCTTTCTTT. Protein sequence: CASSLHQGEAFF.

J is TRBJ1-5 and V is TRBV20-1; maybe TRBD1 (5 bases). V was trimmed by 0 bases and J by 6 bases, leaving 12 bases between them. Germline V gene lookup returns CDR1 DFQATT and CDR2 SNEGSKA (reference sequence). There are 14 residues in the CDR3. DNA for the CDR3: TGCAGTGCTAGAGATGTCGACAGCCCTCAGCCCCAGCATTTT. Encoded protein: CSARDVDSPQPQHF.

The chain recombines TRBV14 with TRBJ2-2, with no clear D. The germline V gene has CDR1 SGHDN and CDR2 FVKESK. Between the trimmed V and J ends, which lost 3 bases and 8 bases, there was a span of 16 bases. This CDR3 contains 15 residues. CDR3 protein: CASSHVRIGTGELFF. In DNA form, the CDR3 reads TGTGCCAGCAGCCATGTTCGGATAGGAACTGGGGAGCTGTTTTTT.